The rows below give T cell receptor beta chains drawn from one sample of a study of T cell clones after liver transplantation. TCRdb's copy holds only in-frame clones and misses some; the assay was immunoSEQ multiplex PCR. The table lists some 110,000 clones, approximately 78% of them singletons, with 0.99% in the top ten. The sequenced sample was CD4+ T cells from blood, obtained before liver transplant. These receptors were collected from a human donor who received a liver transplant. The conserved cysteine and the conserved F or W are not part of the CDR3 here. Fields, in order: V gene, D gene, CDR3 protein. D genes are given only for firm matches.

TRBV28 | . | ASSLWEGSKV
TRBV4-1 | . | ASSQVGANVLT
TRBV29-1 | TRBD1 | SVRTGQGNTEAF
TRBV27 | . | ASRTGLYSTNEKLF
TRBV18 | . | ASSRAGDEKLF
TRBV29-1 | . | SVGGDYGYT
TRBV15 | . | ATSRAAYDSYETGELF
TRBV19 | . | ASNIGGQDIQY
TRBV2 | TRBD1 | ASKRQGANNQPQH
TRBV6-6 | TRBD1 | ASSYQGAVNEQF
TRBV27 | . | ASSSIPYNEQF
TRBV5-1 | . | ASSLDRPGQGIFGLAKAPYEQY
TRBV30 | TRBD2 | AWSGGAGGTGELF
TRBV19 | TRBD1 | ASDLTQGALYNSPLH
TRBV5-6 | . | ASSLAPLEAETQY
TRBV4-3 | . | ASSFTPTDTQY